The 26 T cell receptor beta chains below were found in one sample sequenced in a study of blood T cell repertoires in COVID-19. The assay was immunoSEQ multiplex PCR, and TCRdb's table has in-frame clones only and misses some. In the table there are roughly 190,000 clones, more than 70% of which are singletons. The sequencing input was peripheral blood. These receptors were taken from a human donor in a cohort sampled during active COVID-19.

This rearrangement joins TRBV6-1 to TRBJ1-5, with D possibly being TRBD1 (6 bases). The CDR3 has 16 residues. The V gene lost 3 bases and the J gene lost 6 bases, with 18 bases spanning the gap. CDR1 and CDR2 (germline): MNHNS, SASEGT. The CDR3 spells CASSDQGSTRGQPQHF. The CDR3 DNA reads TGTGCCAGCAGTGACCAGGGGTCGACACGGGGTCAGCCCCAGCATTTT.

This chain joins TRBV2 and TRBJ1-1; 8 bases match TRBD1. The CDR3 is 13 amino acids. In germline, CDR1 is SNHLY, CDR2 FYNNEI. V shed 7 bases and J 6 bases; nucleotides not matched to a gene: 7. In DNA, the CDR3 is TGTGCCAGCATTATTGACAGGGGCCCTGAAGCTTTCTTT. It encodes CASIIDRGPEAFF.

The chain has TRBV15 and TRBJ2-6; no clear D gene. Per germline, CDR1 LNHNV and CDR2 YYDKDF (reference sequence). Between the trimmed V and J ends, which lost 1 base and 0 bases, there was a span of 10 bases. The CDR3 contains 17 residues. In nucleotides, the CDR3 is TGTGCCACCAGCAGAGTTGGCGGCATCTCTGGGGCCAACGTCCTGACTTTC. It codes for CATSRVGGISGANVLTF.

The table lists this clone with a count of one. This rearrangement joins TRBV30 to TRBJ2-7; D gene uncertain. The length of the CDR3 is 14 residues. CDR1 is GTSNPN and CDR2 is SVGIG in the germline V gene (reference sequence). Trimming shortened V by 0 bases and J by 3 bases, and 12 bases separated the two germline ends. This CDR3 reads CAWSVKQRHYEQYF. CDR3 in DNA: TGTGCCTGGAGTGTAAAGCAGAGGCACTACGAGCAGTACTTC.

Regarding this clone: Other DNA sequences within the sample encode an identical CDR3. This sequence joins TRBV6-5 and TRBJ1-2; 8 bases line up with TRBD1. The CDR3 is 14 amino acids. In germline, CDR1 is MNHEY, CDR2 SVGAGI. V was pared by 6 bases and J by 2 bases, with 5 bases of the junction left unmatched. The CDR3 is CASSYGQGNYGYTF. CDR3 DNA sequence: TGTGCCAGCAGCTATGGACAGGGCAACTATGGCTACACCTTC.

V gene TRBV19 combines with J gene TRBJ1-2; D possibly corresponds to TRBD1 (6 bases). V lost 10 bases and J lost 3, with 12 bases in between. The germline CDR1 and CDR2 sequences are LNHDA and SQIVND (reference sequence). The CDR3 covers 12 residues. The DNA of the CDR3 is TGTGCCACCTTAACAGGGTACTATGGCTACACCTTC. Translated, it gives CATLTGYYGYTF.

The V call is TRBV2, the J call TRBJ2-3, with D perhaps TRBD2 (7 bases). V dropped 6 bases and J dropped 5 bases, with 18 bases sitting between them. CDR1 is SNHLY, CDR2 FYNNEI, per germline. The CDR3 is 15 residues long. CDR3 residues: CASSRRRGHGDTQYF. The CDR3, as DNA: TGTGCCAGCAGCCGAAGGCGGGGGCACGGAGATACGCAGTATTTT.

CDR3: CASSSGTSGYNEQFF. CDR3 bases: TGTGCCAGCAGCTCCGGTACTAGCGGTTACAATGAGCAGTTCTTC. V usage is TRBV27 and J usage is TRBJ2-1, with 8 positions matching TRBD2. This CDR3 is built from 15 residues. The ends lost 6 bases at V and 4 bases at J; junction bases unmatched: 8. Germline values: CDR1 MNHEY, CDR2 SMNVEV (reference sequence).

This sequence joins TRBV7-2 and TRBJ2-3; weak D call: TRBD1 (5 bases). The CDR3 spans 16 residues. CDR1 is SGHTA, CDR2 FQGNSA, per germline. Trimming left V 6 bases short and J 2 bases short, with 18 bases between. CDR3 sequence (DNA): TGTGCCAGCAGGTTACGTACAGGAGCGCCCACAGATACGCAGTATTTT. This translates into CASRLRTGAPTDTQYF.

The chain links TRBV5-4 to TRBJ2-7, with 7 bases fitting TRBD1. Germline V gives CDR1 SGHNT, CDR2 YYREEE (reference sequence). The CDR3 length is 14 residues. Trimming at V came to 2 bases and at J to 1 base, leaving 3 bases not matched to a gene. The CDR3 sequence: CASSFSTGSYEQYF. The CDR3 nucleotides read TGTGCCAGCAGCTTCTCGACAGGGTCCTACGAGCAGTACTTC.

The CDR3 DNA reads as TGTGCCAGTAGTACTGACGGGGGGGGCCACTACGAGCAGTACTTC. Protein product: CASSTDGGGHYEQYF. The V gene is TRBV19, the J gene TRBJ2-7, with 8 bases identical to TRBD2. The CDR3 covers 15 residues. Germline CDR1 reads LNHDA; CDR2 reads SQIVND (reference sequence). V shed 4 bases and J 3 bases; nucleotides not matched to a gene: 8.

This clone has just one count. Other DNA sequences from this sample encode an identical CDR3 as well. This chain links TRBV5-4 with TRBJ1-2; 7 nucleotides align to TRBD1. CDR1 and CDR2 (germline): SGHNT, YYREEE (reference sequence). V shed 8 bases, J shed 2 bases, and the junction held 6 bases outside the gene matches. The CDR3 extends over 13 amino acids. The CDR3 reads CASSLQGNYGYTF. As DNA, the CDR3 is TGTGCCAGTAGTTTACAGGGGAACTATGGCTACACCTTC.

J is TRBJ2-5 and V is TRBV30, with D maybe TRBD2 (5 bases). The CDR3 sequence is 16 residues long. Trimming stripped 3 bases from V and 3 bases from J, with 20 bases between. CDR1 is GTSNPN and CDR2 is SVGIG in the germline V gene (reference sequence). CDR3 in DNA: TGTGCCTGGAGCGACCCCACGGGAAATATCGAAGAGACCCAGTACTTC. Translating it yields CAWSDPTGNIEETQYF. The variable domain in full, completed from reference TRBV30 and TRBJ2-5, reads SQTIHQWPATLVQPVGSPLSLECTVEGTSNPNLYWYRQAAGRGLQLLFYSVGIGQISSEVPQNLSASRPQDRQFILSSKKLLLSDSGFYLCAWSDPTGNIEETQYFGPGTRLLVL.

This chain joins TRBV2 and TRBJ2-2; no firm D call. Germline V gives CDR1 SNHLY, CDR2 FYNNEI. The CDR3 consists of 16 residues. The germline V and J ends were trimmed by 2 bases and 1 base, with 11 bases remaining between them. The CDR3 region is CASSEKKQMNTGELFF. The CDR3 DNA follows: TGTGCCAGCAGTGAAAAGAAACAGATGAACACCGGGGAGCTGTTTTTT.

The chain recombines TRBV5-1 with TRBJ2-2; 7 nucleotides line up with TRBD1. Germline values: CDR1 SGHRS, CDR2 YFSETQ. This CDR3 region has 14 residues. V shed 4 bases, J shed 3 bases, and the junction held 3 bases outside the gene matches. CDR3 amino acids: CASSRDSDTGELFF. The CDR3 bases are TGCGCCAGCAGCCGGGACAGTGACACCGGGGAGCTGTTTTTT.

The CDR3 protein is CASSWGRQVNTEAFF. CDR3 in DNA: TGTGCCAGCAGTTGGGGGAGACAGGTGAACACTGAAGCTTTCTTT. The chain recombines TRBV27 with TRBJ1-1; perhaps TRBD1 as D (6 bases). V shed 4 bases and J shed 0 bases, with 12 bases lying between them. Germline CDR1 reads MNHEY; CDR2 reads SMNVEV (reference sequence). This CDR3 has 15 amino acids.

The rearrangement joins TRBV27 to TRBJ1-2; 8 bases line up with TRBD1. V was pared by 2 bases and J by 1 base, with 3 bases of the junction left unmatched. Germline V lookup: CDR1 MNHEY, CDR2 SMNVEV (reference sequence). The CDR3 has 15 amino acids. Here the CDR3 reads CASSLGTGLNYGYTF. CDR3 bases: TGTGCCAGCAGTTTAGGGACAGGACTTAACTATGGCTACACCTTC.

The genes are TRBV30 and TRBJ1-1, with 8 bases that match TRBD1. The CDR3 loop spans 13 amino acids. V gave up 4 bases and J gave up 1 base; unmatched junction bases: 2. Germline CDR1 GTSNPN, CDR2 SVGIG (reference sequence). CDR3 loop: CAWTGTGNTEAFF. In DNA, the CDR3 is TGTGCCTGGACCGGGACAGGGAACACTGAAGCTTTCTTT.

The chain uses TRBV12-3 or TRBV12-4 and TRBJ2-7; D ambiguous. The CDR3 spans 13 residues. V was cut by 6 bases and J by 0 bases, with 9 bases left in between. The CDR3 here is CASRLRSSYEQYF. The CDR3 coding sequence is TGTGCCAGCAGGTTGAGGAGCTCCTACGAGCAGTACTTC.

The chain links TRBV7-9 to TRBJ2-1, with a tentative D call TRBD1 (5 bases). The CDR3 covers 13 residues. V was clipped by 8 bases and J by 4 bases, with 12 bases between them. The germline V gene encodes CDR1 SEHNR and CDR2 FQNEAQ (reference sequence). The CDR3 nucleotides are TGTGCCAGCTCCCTAGGGGCATACAATGAGCAGTTCTTC. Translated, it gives CASSLGAYNEQFF.

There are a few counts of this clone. The CDR3 bases are TGCGCCAGCAGCTTGGATAGGGACACCCCTGTGAGGTACTTC. Protein product: CASSLDRDTPVRYF. The chain couples TRBV5-1 to TRBJ2-7; TRBD1 might be the D (6 bases). Germline V lookup: CDR1 SGHRS, CDR2 YFSETQ. CDR3 length: 14 residues. V lost 0 bases to trimming and J lost 12 bases, with 19 bases between them.

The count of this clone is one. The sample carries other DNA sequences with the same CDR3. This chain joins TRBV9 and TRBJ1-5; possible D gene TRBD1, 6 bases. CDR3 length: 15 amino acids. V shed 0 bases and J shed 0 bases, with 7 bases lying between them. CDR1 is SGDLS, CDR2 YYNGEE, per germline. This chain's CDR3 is CASSVAGDSNQPQHF. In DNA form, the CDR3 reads TGTGCCAGCAGCGTAGCAGGGGATAGCAATCAGCCCCAGCATTTT.

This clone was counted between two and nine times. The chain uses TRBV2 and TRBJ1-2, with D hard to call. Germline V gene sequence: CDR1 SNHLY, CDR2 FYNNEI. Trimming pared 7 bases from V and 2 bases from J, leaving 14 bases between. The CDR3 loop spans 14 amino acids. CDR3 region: CASKPPGFNYGYTF. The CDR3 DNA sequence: TGTGCCAGCAAGCCGCCGGGTTTCAACTATGGCTACACCTTC. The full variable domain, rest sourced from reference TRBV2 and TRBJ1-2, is EPEVTQTPSHQVTQMGQEVILRCVPISNHLYFYWYRQILGQKVEFLVSFYNNEISEKSEIFDDQFSVERPDGSNFTLKIRSTKLEDSAMYFCASKPPGFNYGYTFGSGTRLTVV.

CDR3 sequence: CASRLDFTGELFF. The CDR3 DNA follows: TGTGCCAGCAGGTTGGACTTCACCGGGGAGCTGTTTTTT. The chain couples TRBV2 to TRBJ2-2; possible D gene TRBD2, 5 bases. The CDR3 sequence is 13 residues long. Trimming removed 6 bases at V and 4 bases at J, with 9 bases between. CDR1 and CDR2 (germline): SNHLY, FYNNEI.

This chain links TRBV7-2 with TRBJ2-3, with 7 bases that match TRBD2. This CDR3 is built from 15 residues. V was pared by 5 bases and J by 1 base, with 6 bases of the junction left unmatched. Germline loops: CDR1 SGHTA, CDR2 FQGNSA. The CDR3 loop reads CASSTRRGGTDTQYF. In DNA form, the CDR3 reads TGTGCCAGCAGCACGCGACGGGGGGGCACAGATACGCAGTATTTT.

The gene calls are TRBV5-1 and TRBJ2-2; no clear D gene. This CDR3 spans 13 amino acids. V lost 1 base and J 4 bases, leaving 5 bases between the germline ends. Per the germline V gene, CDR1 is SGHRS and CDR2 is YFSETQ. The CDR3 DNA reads TGCGCCAGCAGCTTGTACACCACCGGGGAGCTGTTTTTT. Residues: CASSLYTTGELFF.